This is a list of T cell receptor beta chains from one sample in a study of shared clonotypes between healthy human individuals. Sequencing used immunoSEQ multiplex PCR; TCRdb keeps in-frame clones, though not all of them. Of some 380,000 clones in the sample, about 96% were seen once. Material: memory CD8+ T cells sorted from blood. Source of these receptors: a man aged 25-45 years in good health. Each CDR3 is given with its conserved first and last residue. A D gene is named only where the DNA matches it firmly. Clone sizes are given selectively: once, few, many, or a class where the clone is expanded.

V,D,J,size,CDR3,DNA
TRBV7-2,TRBD1,TRBJ2-5,-,CASSFWTGETQYF,TGTGCCAGCAGCTTCTGGACAGGGGAGACCCAGTACTTC
TRBV5-1,-,TRBJ1-2,-,CASSLDAYGYTF,TGCGCCAGCAGCTTGGACGCCTATGGCTACACCTTC
TRBV27,-,TRBJ2-2,-,CASSLTGPTGELFF,TGTGCCAGCAGTCTCACAGGGCCCACCGGGGAGCTGTTTTTT
TRBV11-2,-,TRBJ2-2,once,CASSLIGEGVLTGELFF,TGTGCCAGCAGCTTAATTGGAGAAGGGGTCCTCACCGGGGAGCTGTTTTTT
TRBV19,TRBD1,TRBJ2-5,-,CASSIAGGQETQYF,TGTGCCAGTAGTATAGCAGGGGGCCAAGAGACCCAGTACTTC
TRBV6-1,TRBD1,TRBJ2-3,-,CASRVQGADTQYF,TGTGCCAGCAGGGTTCAGGGGGCAGATACGCAGTATTTT
TRBV18,-,TRBJ1-5,-,CASSRDSNQPQHF,TGTGCCAGCTCACGGGATAGCAATCAGCCCCAGCATTTT
TRBV5-6,-,TRBJ1-2,-,CASSLAGYGYTF,TGTGCCAGCAGCTTGGCGGGGTATGGCTACACCTTC
TRBV9,-,TRBJ2-5,-,CASSVGHKYQETQYF,TGTGCCAGCAGCGTAGGACACAAGTACCAAGAGACCCAGTACTTC
TRBV6-1,-,TRBJ2-5,-,CASSEGQASQETQYF,TGTGCCAGCAGTGAAGGACAGGCAAGTCAAGAGACCCAGTACTTC
TRBV27,-,TRBJ2-7,once,CASSLWQDAYEQYF,TGTGCCAGCAGTTTATGGCAGGATGCCTACGAGCAGTACTTC
TRBV12-5,-,TRBJ2-1,-,CASGLVLGERYNEQFF,TGTGCTAGTGGTTTGGTACTAGGGGAGAGGTACAATGAGCAGTTCTTC
TRBV5-1,TRBD2,TRBJ2-3,-,CASTRGELTDTQYF,TGCGCCAGCACCCGGGGGGAGCTAACAGATACGCAGTATTTT
TRBV5-1,TRBD2,TRBJ2-7,once,CASSSGGSPYEQYF,TGCGCCAGCAGCAGCGGCGGGAGCCCCTACGAGCAGTACTTC
TRBV10-3,TRBD2,TRBJ2-2,once,CAIAASGNTGELFF,TGTGCCATCGCGGCTAGCGGGAACACCGGGGAGCTGTTTTTT
TRBV14,TRBD2,TRBJ2-1,-,CASSQGLAGGNEQFF,TGTGCCAGCAGCCAGGGACTAGCGGGTGGCAATGAGCAGTTCTTC
TRBV27,TRBD2,TRBJ2-7,-,CASSLRLAGPYEQYF,TGTGCCAGCAGCCTTCGACTAGCGGGCCCCTACGAGCAGTACTTC
TRBV27,-,TRBJ2-7,once,CASKRDSSYEQYF,TGTGCCAGCAAGCGGGACAGTTCCTACGAGCAGTACTTC
TRBV30,-,TRBJ1-1,-,CAWSVQGLQAYF,TGTGCCTGGAGTGTACAGGGACTTCAGGCTTACTTT
TRBV18,-,TRBJ1-5,-,CASSRRGEGNQPQHF,TGTGCCAGCTCACGAAGAGGGGAAGGCAATCAGCCCCAGCATTTT
TRBV2,TRBD2,TRBJ2-7,-,CASSPSGPSYEQYF,TGTGCCAGCAGTCCTAGCGGGCCCTCCTACGAGCAGTACTTC
TRBV2,-,TRBJ2-1,-,CASRELRGGSYNEQFF,TGTGCCAGCAGGGAGCTTAGGGGGGGAAGCTACAATGAGCAGTTCTTC
TRBV5-4,TRBD2,TRBJ2-5,-,CASSFWEGETQYF,TGTGCCAGCAGCTTTTGGGAGGGAGAGACCCAGTACTTC
TRBV30,TRBD1,TRBJ1-3,-,CAWRGQGGGNTIYF,TGTGCCTGGAGGGGACAGGGGGGTGGAAACACCATATATTTT
TRBV28,-,TRBJ1-1,-,CATKPGFEAFF,TGTGCCACTAAACCGGGTTTTGAAGCTTTCTTT
TRBV5-8,-,TRBJ2-7,-,CASSLSPTEYEQYF,TGTGCCAGCAGCTTAAGTCCAACAGAATACGAGCAGTACTTC
TRBV5-1,-,TRBJ1-6,-,CASRGSSYNSPLHF,TGCGCCAGCAGGGGTAGCTCCTATAATTCACCCCTCCACTTT
TRBV7-2,-,TRBJ1-5,-,CASSLIGYQPQHF,TGTGCCAGCAGCTTAATTGGGTATCAGCCCCAGCATTTT
TRBV14,TRBD2,TRBJ2-7,-,CASSQALAGGYEQYF,TGTGCCAGCAGCCAGGCTCTAGCGGGAGGCTACGAGCAGTACTTC
TRBV10-2,TRBD1,TRBJ1-5,-,CASTDRRDQPQHF,TGCGCCAGCACGGACAGGCGGGATCAGCCCCAGCATTTT
TRBV7-2,TRBD1,TRBJ2-3,-,CASSSRQGIITDTQYF,TGTGCCAGCAGCTCACGACAGGGAATCATTACAGATACGCAGTATTTT
TRBV10-2,-,TRBJ2-7,-,CASIALQSTKQYF,TGCGCCAGCATCGCTCTCCAATCGACCAAGCAGTACTTC
TRBV30,-,TRBJ1-1,-,CAWSVGNTEAFF,TGTGCCTGGAGCGTCGGGAACACTGAAGCTTTCTTT
TRBV2,-,TRBJ1-2,-,CASNPANYGYTF,TGTGCCAGCAATCCAGCTAACTATGGCTACACCTTC
TRBV6-4,-,TRBJ1-5,-,CASSDLWCQPQHF,TGTGCCAGCAGTGACCTTTGGTGTCAGCCCCAGCATTTT
TRBV4-2,-,TRBJ1-5,few,CASSQDNGQNQPQHF,TGTGCCAGCAGCCAAGATAATGGACAAAATCAGCCCCAGCATTTT
TRBV2,-,TRBJ2-1,-,CASTGRATGNEQFF,TGTGCCAGCACTGGTAGGGCAACGGGCAATGAGCAGTTCTTC
TRBV28,TRBD2,TRBJ2-1,once,CASSSPLREGFHEQFF,TGTGCCAGCAGTTCCCCCCTACGGGAGGGTTTCCATGAGCAGTTCTTC
TRBV29-1,TRBD1,TRBJ2-7,-,CSVEPGGTGGLEQYF,TGCAGCGTTGAACCTGGAGGGACAGGGGGCTTAGAGCAGTACTTC
TRBV29-1,TRBD1,TRBJ1-2,-,CSVEQGAVGYTF,TGCAGCGTTGAACAGGGGGCGGTTGGCTACACCTTC
TRBV5-1,-,TRBJ2-5,-,CASSPMRVQETQYF,TGCGCCAGCAGCCCTATGAGAGTTCAAGAGACCCAGTACTTC
TRBV11-2,TRBD2,TRBJ2-7,-,CASSFLMAGGGYEQYF,TGTGCCAGCAGCTTCTTAATGGCGGGAGGAGGCTACGAGCAGTACTTC
TRBV7-7,-,TRBJ2-5,-,CAGSPDYQETQYF,TGTGCTGGCAGCCCGGACTACCAAGAGACCCAGTACTTC
TRBV28,TRBD1,TRBJ2-2,-,CASRLGGGLTGELFF,TGTGCCAGCAGATTAGGGGGCGGGCTCACCGGGGAGCTGTTTTTT
TRBV19,-,TRBJ1-4,-,CASSRAENNEKLFF,TGTGCCAGTAGTAGGGCAGAAAATAATGAAAAACTGTTTTTT
TRBV2,-,TRBJ2-7,-,CASTSVYEQYF,TGTGCCAGCACGTCGGTCTACGAGCAGTACTTC
TRBV30,TRBD1,TRBJ2-7,-,CAWTPTGPPYEQYF,TGTGCCTGGACCCCGACAGGGCCCCCTTACGAGCAGTACTTC
TRBV7-9,-,TRBJ2-3,-,CASSLLNTDTQYF,TGTGCCAGCAGCTTATTGAACACAGATACGCAGTATTTT
TRBV28,TRBD1,TRBJ1-3,-,CASSRQGGGGNTIYF,TGTGCCAGCAGTCGACAGGGAGGAGGTGGAAACACCATATATTTT
TRBV7-9,-,TRBJ2-1,-,CASSRAGPTYNEQFF,TGTGCCAGCAGCCGAGCGGGCCCTACCTACAATGAGCAGTTCTTC
TRBV7-2,-,TRBJ2-4,once,CASSLSSNIQYF,TGTGCCAGCAGCTTAAGTTCAAACATTCAGTACTTC
TRBV10-3,-,TRBJ2-1,once,CAISELWGEDEQFF,TGTGCCATCAGTGAACTCTGGGGGGAGGATGAGCAGTTCTTC
TRBV7-2,TRBD2,TRBJ2-3,-,CASSPRSGNLPFTDTQYF,TGTGCCAGCAGCCCCAGAAGCGGGAACCTACCCTTCACAGATACGCAGTATTTT
TRBV19,-,TRBJ1-3,-,CASSMLRGRGNTIYF,TGTGCCAGTAGTATGTTGAGGGGTCGCGGAAACACCATATATTTT